A selection of T cell receptor beta chains follows, all from one sample in a study of blood T cell repertoires in COVID-19. TCRdb's table, derived via immunoSEQ multiplex PCR, lists solely in-frame clones and lacks some. The repertoire has about 200,000 clones, approximately 85% of them found once; the top ten carry 5.6%. Sequenced: PBMCs or T cells enriched from blood (not recorded which). All receptors come from a man aged 40-49 years with acute COVID-19. The CDR3 runs from the conserved cysteine through the conserved F or W. D genes are given only for firm matches. Clone size is shown for a subset of rows, as once, few, many or a class of expanded clone.

DNA: TGTGCCAGTAGTATAAGGGACAGGGGTCCTGAAGCTTTCTTT
CDR3: CASSIRDRGPEAFF
V: TRBV19
D: TRBD1
size: NA
J: TRBJ1-1
length: 14

DNA: TGTGCCAGCAGCTTACCGGGACAGGCCACCTACGAGCAGTACTTC
CDR3: CASSLPGQATYEQYF
V: TRBV7-9
D: TRBD1
size: NA
J: TRBJ2-7
length: 15

DNA: TGTGCCAGTAGTAACTTCCCGGGACAGCAAAACTATGGCTACACCTTC
CDR3: CASSNFPGQQNYGYTF
V: TRBV19
D: TRBD1
size: NA
J: TRBJ1-2
length: 16

DNA: TGTGCCAGCAGCCCCGGCCAAACGCGGGGCTACACCTTC
CDR3: CASSPGQTRGYTF
V: TRBV11-2
D: NA
size: NA
J: TRBJ1-2
length: 13

DNA: TGTGCCAGCAGCGTAGTTCCGACAGGGGCCTACGAGCAGTACTTC
CDR3: CASSVVPTGAYEQYF
V: TRBV9
D: TRBD1
size: NA
J: TRBJ2-7
length: 15

DNA: TGTGCCAGCAGCTTGTTTCGGACTAGCGACTCCTACGAGCAGTACTTC
CDR3: CASSLFRTSDSYEQYF
V: TRBV5-6
D: TRBD2
size: once
J: TRBJ2-7
length: 16

DNA: TGTGCCAGCAGTTACATCCAAAATTCACCCCTCCACTTT
CDR3: CASSYIQNSPLHF
V: TRBV6-5
D: NA
size: NA
J: TRBJ1-6
length: 13

DNA: TGCAGCGTCGCCGGTAGGCGGGAGCGGGAAGATACGCAGTATTTT
CDR3: CSVAGRREREDTQYF
V: TRBV29-1
D: TRBD2
size: NA
J: TRBJ2-3
length: 15

DNA: TGTGCCAGCAGCCACATCTCGGGACAGGGGACGAGAGGGTCTGGAAACACCATATATTTT
CDR3: CASSHISGQGTRGSGNTIYF
V: TRBV7-6
D: TRBD1
size: NA
J: TRBJ1-3
length: 20

DNA: TGTGCCAGCAGTTTATTAGGGGAAAATCACGAGCAGTACTTC
CDR3: CASSLLGENHEQYF
V: TRBV27
D: NA
size: NA
J: TRBJ2-7
length: 14

DNA: TGTGCCAGCAGCTTAGGGACAGGGGGTCCCTACGAGCAGTACTTC
CDR3: CASSLGTGGPYEQYF
V: TRBV7-3
D: TRBD1
size: NA
J: TRBJ2-7
length: 15

DNA: TGTGCCAGCAGTTTTGGTCAGGGGGGAGGAGGTTCCTACGAGCAGTACTTC
CDR3: CASSFGQGGGGSYEQYF
V: TRBV27
D: NA
size: NA
J: TRBJ2-7
length: 17

DNA: TGTGCCAGCAGCAAGGGGACTCTCTCCTACAATGAGCAGTTCTTC
CDR3: CASSKGTLSYNEQFF
V: TRBV11-2
D: NA
size: NA
J: TRBJ2-1
length: 15

DNA: TGTGCCAGCAGCCCTTTGACAGGGAATCATGGCTACACCTTC
CDR3: CASSPLTGNHGYTF
V: TRBV7-6
D: TRBD1
size: once
J: TRBJ1-2
length: 14

DNA: TGTGCCAGCAGCCGACAGGGGAACCAGGTTGACGAGCAGTACTTC
CDR3: CASSRQGNQVDEQYF
V: TRBV5-5
D: TRBD1
size: NA
J: TRBJ2-7
length: 15

DNA: TGCGCCAGCAGAAGTCTTAGGGGGACTAGCGAGAACAGTGGGGAGACCCAGTACTTC
CDR3: CASRSLRGTSENSGETQYF
V: TRBV5-1
D: TRBD2
size: NA
J: TRBJ2-5
length: 19

DNA: TGCGCCAGCAGTGGGCAGCGGGGGAGCTCCTACAATGAGCAGTTCTTC
CDR3: CASSGQRGSSYNEQFF
V: TRBV10-1
D: TRBD2
size: NA
J: TRBJ2-1
length: 16

DNA: TGTGCCAGCAGCGTAGTAGGCCAGCGGAGCTTCAATGAGCAGTTCTTC
CDR3: CASSVVGQRSFNEQFF
V: TRBV9
D: NA
size: NA
J: TRBJ2-1
length: 16

DNA: TGTGCCTGGAGAAGAAGAGACAGGGGGAATGAAGCTTTCTTT
CDR3: CAWRRRDRGNEAFF
V: TRBV30
D: TRBD1
size: NA
J: TRBJ1-1
length: 14

DNA: TGCGCCAGCAGATCCGCTGGAAACACCATATATTTT
CDR3: CASRSAGNTIYF
V: TRBV4-1
D: NA
size: NA
J: TRBJ1-3
length: 12

DNA: TGCGCCAGCAGCTTTGGTAGCGGAACTAGCACAGATACGCAGTATTTT
CDR3: CASSFGSGTSTDTQYF
V: TRBV5-1
D: NA
size: few
J: TRBJ2-3
length: 16

DNA: TGTGCCAGCAGCTTAAACGGGATAGAGACCCAGTACTTC
CDR3: CASSLNGIETQYF
V: TRBV7-9
D: NA
size: NA
J: TRBJ2-5
length: 13

DNA: TGTGCCAGCAGTGAATTAACTTCGGGGGGGTACAATGAGCAGTTCTTC
CDR3: CASSELTSGGYNEQFF
V: TRBV2
D: TRBD2
size: NA
J: TRBJ2-1
length: 16

DNA: TGTGCCAGTCTTCGAGGTGCAACGCATGGCTACACCTTC
CDR3: CASLRGATHGYTF
V: TRBV6-5
D: NA
size: NA
J: TRBJ1-2
length: 13

DNA: TGCGCCAGCAGTAACAGAGCGGGAGAAGCATATACGCAGTATTTT
CDR3: CASSNRAGEAYTQYF
V: TRBV10-1
D: TRBD2
size: NA
J: TRBJ2-3
length: 15

DNA: TGCGCCAGCAGCCAAGATCACAGGGGGGCCTATAGTAGTGAGCAGTTCTTC
CDR3: CASSQDHRGAYSSEQFF
V: TRBV4-3
D: TRBD1
size: NA
J: TRBJ2-1
length: 17